This entry lists 24 T cell receptor beta chains sequenced from one sample in a study. Using its own MiXCR run on the 5' RACE reads, TCRdb lists one record per CDR3 protein. Of some 64,000 distinct CDR3 sequences detected, about 22% appear once; the ten largest clones hold 2.5% to 3%. Material for sequencing was memory CD4+ T cells sorted from a lymph node. Specified subset: memory CD4+ T cells, CD4+CD45RO+CD25-. These receptor sequences come from a female donor with breast cancer.

This clonotype was seen only a few times. This chain connects TRBV20-1 to TRBJ2-5; the D call may be TRBD1 or TRBD2 (5 bases each). Trimming cost V 1 base and J 5 bases, with 17 bases left between them. Germline V gene sequence: CDR1 DFQATT, CDR2 SNEGSKA (reference sequence). The CDR3 has 15 residues. CDR3 sequence: CSARGGVSGWETQYF. CDR3 sequence (DNA): TGCAGTGCTAGAGGGGGAGTTTCAGGGTGGGAGACCCAGTACTTC.

This chain joins TRBV28 and TRBJ1-2, with D unresolved. V lost 6 bases and J 3 bases, leaving 17 bases between the germline ends. The germline CDR1 and CDR2 sequences are MDHEN and SYDVKM. This CDR3 comprises 15 residues. The CDR3 coding sequence is TGTGCCAGCAGGGTCACGGGCCCGGAGGACTATGGCTACACCTTC. Amino acid sequence: CASRVTGPEDYGYTF.

This clonotype was recorded a few times. V gene TRBV6-6 combines with J gene TRBJ1-4, with TRBD1 as a possible D gene (5 bases). The V and J ends lost 6 bases and 7 bases respectively, with 21 bases between them. Germline loops: CDR1 MNHNY, CDR2 SVGAGI (reference sequence). The CDR3 runs 16 residues. CDR3: CASRPVNRGGGEKLFF. CDR3 DNA sequence: TGTGCCAGCAGACCCGTCAACCGGGGCGGGGGTGAAAAACTGTTTTTT.

This clonotype was seen a handful of times. For the CDR3, the DNA is TGCGCCAGCAGCTCCACCGGGACAGTCAAATACAATGAGCAGTTCTTC. It translates to CASSSTGTVKYNEQFF. The chain recombines TRBV5-1 with TRBJ2-1, with TRBD1 matching 7 bases. Germline CDR1 reads SGHRS; CDR2 reads YFSETQ. The CDR3 is 16 amino acids. Germline trimming cut 3 bases from V and 4 bases from J; bases unmatched to any gene: 10.

This clonotype has only a few counts. The chain couples TRBV9 to TRBJ2-3, with 9 bases matching TRBD1. The trim removed 4 bases at V and 3 bases at J, leaving 6 bases unmatched. This CDR3 is built from 15 residues. From germline, CDR1 is SGDLS and CDR2 YYNGEE. The CDR3: CASSPRTGETDTQYF. The CDR3 DNA sequence: TGTGCCAGCAGCCCCCGGACAGGGGAGACAGATACGCAGTATTTT.

This clonotype was found a few times. The V gene is TRBV24-1, the J gene TRBJ2-6, with D possibly TRBD2 on 5 matching bases. This CDR3 is 16 amino acids long. V lost 1 base and J lost 1, with 7 bases in between. Germline values: CDR1 KGHDR, CDR2 SFDVKD. The CDR3 DNA is TGTGCCACCAGTGATTTATCGGGATCTGGGGCCAACGTCCTGACTTTC. Amino acid sequence: CATSDLSGSGANVLTF.

This clonotype has only one observation. This sequence joins TRBV11-3 and TRBJ1-1; D is undetermined. Germline CDR1 and CDR2: SGHNT and YENEEA. There are 14 residues in the CDR3. With 10 bases removed from V and 0 bases from J, the gap between germline ends came to 15 bases. The CDR3 sequence is CATLRSGVNTEAFF. In nucleotides, the CDR3 is TGTGCCACCCTTAGGAGCGGGGTGAACACTGAAGCTTTCTTT.

CDR3 nucleotide sequence: TGTGCCAGCAGTTACCAGCGGACAGCTACCTACGAGCAGTACTTC. It encodes CASSYQRTATYEQYF. This sequence joins TRBV6-2 or TRBV6-3 and TRBJ2-7; possibly TRBD1 for D (6 bases). Germline V gene data show CDR1 as MNHEY and CDR2 as SVGEGT. Trimming pared 2 bases from V and 2 bases from J, leaving 13 bases between. The CDR3 spans 15 residues.

The V gene is TRBV7-9, the J gene TRBJ2-1; 9 bases are a match to TRBD2. Germline CDR1 and CDR2: SEHNR and FQNEAQ (reference sequence). V was clipped by 0 bases and J by 3 bases; unmatched bases: 6. The CDR3 has 17 residues. The CDR3 nucleotides are TGTGCCAGCAGCTTAGCCGTAGCGGGAGTCCGCTACAATGAGCAGTTCTTC. Translating gives CASSLAVAGVRYNEQFF.

This clonotype was counted only a few times. The CDR3 here is CASSLRDRGRQPQFF. CDR3 coding DNA: TGCGCCAGCAGCTTACGGGACAGGGGACGACAACCGCAGTTCTTC. V and J are TRBV5-1 and TRBJ2-1; 10 nucleotides agree with TRBD1. Germline assignment: CDR1 SGHRS and CDR2 YFSETQ. V trimming: 2 bases; J trimming: 12 bases; junction bases outside the gene matches: 11. The CDR3 runs 15 residues.

The rearrangement joins TRBV2 to TRBJ2-1; 9 nucleotides match TRBD2. The CDR3 is 16 amino acids. Germline V gives CDR1 SNHLY, CDR2 FYNNEI. V shed 0 bases and J 7 bases; nucleotides not matched to a gene: 7. CDR3 protein: CASSEARLAEGNEQFF. The CDR3 DNA is TGTGCCAGCAGTGAAGCGCGACTAGCGGAGGGAAATGAGCAGTTCTTC.

This clonotype was picked up a small number of times. This rearrangement joins TRBV14 to TRBJ2-7; no definite D call. This CDR3 has 15 residues. CDR1 is SGHDN and CDR2 is FVKESK in the germline V gene. V dropped 1 base and J dropped 2 bases, with 12 bases sitting between them. The CDR3 DNA follows: TGTGCCAGCAGCCAAGGGGTTGGCTTAACCTACGAGCAGTACTTC. Translated: CASSQGVGLTYEQYF.

Turning to this clonotype: With a much larger clone just one base away, this may be a read error. This sequence joins TRBV20-1 and TRBJ2-3, with TRBD2 identical over 7 bases. J gave up 6 bases and V 0 bases, and 6 bases lay outside the gene matches. The germline gives CDR1 DFQATT, CDR2 SNEGSKA (reference sequence). The CDR3 sequence is 14 residues long. The chain's CDR3 is CSARDLAGDDTQYF. Written as DNA, the CDR3 is TGCAGTGCTAGAGATCTCGCGGGAGATGATACGCAGTATTTT.

This chain joins TRBV5-1 and TRBJ1-5, with D possibly matching TRBD1 (5 bases). Germline loops: CDR1 SGHRS, CDR2 YFSETQ. The length of the CDR3 is 16 residues. Trimming took 0 bases from V and 6 from J, leaving 16 bases between them. The CDR3 sequence is CASSLGTEGVGQPQHF. CDR3 coding DNA: TGCGCCAGCAGCTTGGGTACAGAAGGGGTAGGTCAGCCCCAGCATTTT.

This chain uses TRBV5-1 with TRBJ1-1; 8 bases match TRBD1. CDR3 length: 13 residues. From germline, CDR1 is SGHRS and CDR2 YFSETQ. J was trimmed by 1 base and V by 5 bases; bases with no gene match: 1. The DNA of the CDR3 is TGCGCCAGCAGGGGACAGGCGAACACTGAAGCTTTCTTT. Translated, it gives CASRGQANTEAFF. Full variable domain (outside the CDR3, taken from reference TRBV5-1 and TRBJ1-1): KAGVTQTPRYLIKTRGQQVTLSCSPISGHRSVSWYQQTPGQGLQFLFEYFSETQRNKGNFPGRFSGRQFSNSRSEMNVSTLELGDSALYLCASRGQANTEAFFGQGTRLTVV.

In this sample, this clonotype turned up many times. The chain links TRBV11-1 to TRBJ2-1; tentative D call: TRBD2 (5 bases). The CDR3 length is 13 residues. Germline values: CDR1 SGHAT, CDR2 FQDESV (reference sequence). V lost 5 bases to trimming and J lost 9 bases, with 14 bases between them. For the CDR3, the DNA is TGTGCCAGCAGCGGAACCTTCGGGGTTGAGCAGTTCTTC. Translating gives CASSGTFGVEQFF.

The rearrangement links TRBV9 to TRBJ1-1; possibly TRBD1 for D (6 bases). CDR1 and CDR2 from the germline V gene are SGDLS and YYNGEE. This CDR3 is built from 14 residues. The germline V and J ends were trimmed by 2 bases and 1 base, with 9 bases remaining between them. The CDR3 nucleotides read TGTGCCAGCAGCGTGTGGGACACGAACACTGAAGCTTTCTTT. Protein: CASSVWDTNTEAFF.

This clonotype was counted ten times or more. V and J are TRBV7-3 and TRBJ2-3; D gene ambiguous. This CDR3 comprises 14 residues. Germline CDR1 SGHTA, CDR2 FQGTGA. V was shortened by 6 bases and J by 1 base, with 11 bases between the two germline ends. The CDR3 loop is CASRGSMGTDTQYF. DNA for the CDR3: TGTGCCAGCAGAGGCAGTATGGGCACAGATACGCAGTATTTT.

The chain combines TRBV5-1 with TRBJ1-3; 9 bases agree with TRBD1. The CDR3 has 17 amino acids. Germline values: CDR1 SGHRS, CDR2 YFSETQ. The J segment lost 0 bases and the V segment lost 4 bases, leaving 8 bases of the junction unmatched. The CDR3 bases are TGCGCCAGCAGCGGAGGGACAGGGCTTGACTCTGGAAACACCATATATTTT. Its protein product is CASSGGTGLDSGNTIYF.

The genes are TRBV20-1 and TRBJ2-5; 7 bases are shared with TRBD1. V dropped 6 bases and J dropped 2; count of bases not matched to a gene: 6. The germline V gene encodes CDR1 DFQATT and CDR2 SNEGSKA (reference sequence). This CDR3 has 13 residues. The CDR3 DNA reads as TGCAGTGCCCAGGGACAGACGCAAGAGACCCAGTACTTC. It codes for CSAQGQTQETQYF.

This clonotype was counted a single time. The chain combines TRBV5-1 with TRBJ2-1; 10 bases align to TRBD1. With V trimmed by 7 bases and J by 10 bases, 11 bases remained unmatched. This CDR3 region has 14 residues. Germline V gene data show CDR1 as SGHRS and CDR2 as YFSETQ. CDR3 DNA sequence: TGCGCCAGCTACCAGGACAGGGGGAAGATAGAGCAGTTCTTC. This gives the protein CASYQDRGKIEQFF.

Concerning this clonotype: Possible read error: a much larger clone is one base away. This chain links TRBV18 with TRBJ2-1; tentatively, D is TRBD2 (7 bases). The germline V gene encodes CDR1 KGHSH and CDR2 LQKENI. The V end was cut by 0 bases, the J end by 3 bases, with 15 bases between. This CDR3 spans 17 amino acids. The CDR3 is CASSPPNGGQGYNEQFF. CDR3 in DNA: TGTGCCAGCTCACCACCGAACGGGGGGCAAGGCTACAATGAGCAGTTCTTC. Variable domain in full (rest from reference TRBV18 and TRBJ2-1): NAGVMQNPRHLVRRRGQEARLRCSPMKGHSHVYWYRQLPEEGLKFMVYLQKENIIDESGMPKERFSAEFPKEGPSILRIQQVVRGDSAAYFCASSPPNGGQGYNEQFFGPGTRLTVL.

The chain employs TRBV6-1 and TRBJ1-1; TRBD1 aligns across 9 bases. Germline CDR1 is MNHNS and CDR2 is SASEGT. V shed 7 bases and J 6 bases; nucleotides not matched to a gene: 18. This CDR3 spans 17 amino acids. The CDR3: CASIPSPGQGSSAEAFF. CDR3 in DNA: TGTGCCAGCATACCATCCCCGGGACAGGGAAGTTCGGCTGAAGCTTTCTTT.

This chain connects TRBV20-1 to TRBJ1-1; 7 bases agree with TRBD1. The J segment lost 3 bases and the V segment lost 5 bases, leaving 15 bases of the junction unmatched. Germline V gene lookup returns CDR1 DFQATT and CDR2 SNEGSKA (reference sequence). This CDR3 comprises 16 residues. The CDR3 protein is CSASQGMRGLHTEAFF. DNA of the CDR3: TGCAGTGCTTCACAGGGGATGCGGGGGTTGCACACTGAAGCTTTCTTT.